These 25 T cell receptor beta chains came from one sample sequenced in a study of shared clonotypes between healthy human individuals. Assay used: immunoSEQ multiplex PCR; TCRdb lists only in-frame clones, some missing. The table includes some 2,000,000 clones, about 94% detected once. The sample comprised naive CD4+ T cells sorted from blood. Subset here: CD45RA+ positively selected. The receptors derive from a man younger than 35 in good health.

This chain links TRBV4-1 with TRBJ1-5; D not resolved. This CDR3 spans 18 amino acids. Germline CDR1 is MGHRA and CDR2 is YSYEKL. The V and J ends lost 4 bases and 2 bases respectively, with 21 bases between them. The CDR3 DNA reads TGCGCCAGCAGCCCTGGAGGTGGATATTTGTGGGGCAATCAGCCCCAGCATTTT. Its protein is CASSPGGGYLWGNQPQHF.

The chain couples TRBV5-1 to TRBJ2-5; TRBD2 aligns across 7 bases. After removal of 4 bases from V and 2 bases from J, the junction contained 11 bases not matched to a gene. This CDR3 contains 16 residues. The germline gives CDR1 SGHRS, CDR2 YFSETQ. In DNA, the CDR3 is TGCGCCAGCAGCCGAGCGGCTCAGCGGGGTCAAGAGACCCAGTACTTC. This codes for CASSRAAQRGQETQYF.

The chain links TRBV7-9 to TRBJ2-4; maybe TRBD1 (5 bases). Looked up from germline, CDR1 is SEHNR and CDR2 is FQNEAQ (reference sequence). This CDR3 is 18 amino acids long. V was pared by 1 base and J by 0 bases, with 16 bases between. The CDR3: CASSLESGNLLAKNIQYF. CDR3 DNA sequence: TGTGCCAGCAGCTTAGAATCAGGGAACCTACTAGCCAAAAACATTCAGTACTTC.

A word on this clone: The identical CDR3 is also encoded by other nucleotide sequences in the sample. The chain uses TRBV6-1 and TRBJ1-1, with D tentatively TRBD1 (6 bases). Between the trimmed V and J ends, which lost 1 base and 1 base, there was a span of 7 bases. The CDR3 has 14 amino acids. Germline values: CDR1 MNHNS, CDR2 SASEGT. CDR3 in DNA: TGTGCCAGCAGTGAAGGCAGGGGGAACACTGAAGCTTTCTTT. Protein product: CASSEGRGNTEAFF.

The chain carries TRBV2 and TRBJ1-1, with D unresolved. The CDR3 consists of 15 residues. The V end lost 6 bases, the J end lost 2 bases, and 16 bases lay between the germline ends. Germline loops: CDR1 SNHLY, CDR2 FYNNEI. The CDR3 region is CASSSQGAANTEAFF. As DNA, the CDR3 is TGTGCCAGCAGCAGTCAAGGTGCTGCTAACACTGAAGCTTTCTTT.

The J gene is TRBJ1-1, the V gene TRBV7-2; TRBD1 aligns across 9 bases. Per germline, CDR1 SGHTA and CDR2 FQGNSA. This CDR3 contains 14 residues. The J segment lost 7 bases and the V segment lost 5 bases, leaving 8 bases of the junction unmatched. DNA for the CDR3: TGTGCCAGCAGCGTCCGGGACAGGGTTGTTGAAGCTTTCTTT. Encoded protein: CASSVRDRVVEAFF.

This chain links TRBV7-9 with TRBJ1-3; possibly TRBD1 for D (6 bases). Trimming took off 3 bases at V and 4 bases at J, with 10 bases between the two ends. Germline V gene data show CDR1 as SEHNR and CDR2 as FQNEAQ (reference sequence). The CDR3 extends over 14 amino acids. The DNA of the CDR3 is TGTGCCAGCAGCTTTTCAGGGGCGGGAAACACCATATATTTT. It translates to CASSFSGAGNTIYF.

J is TRBJ1-1 and V is TRBV5-1; 7 bases match TRBD1. Losses at the gene ends were 0 bases for V and 0 bases for J; bases not matched to a gene: 5. The CDR3 covers 16 residues. Germline CDR1 is SGHRS and CDR2 is YFSETQ. CDR3 in amino acids: CASSLATGTVNTEAFF. CDR3 nucleotide sequence: TGCGCCAGCAGCTTGGCAACCGGGACAGTGAACACTGAAGCTTTCTTT.

The V gene is TRBV29-1, the J gene TRBJ2-1, with 8 bases that match TRBD1. Germline values: CDR1 SQVTM, CDR2 ANQGSEA. The CDR3 is 13 amino acids. V gave up 4 bases and J gave up 7 bases; unmatched junction bases: 6. In nucleotides, the CDR3 is TGCAGCGTTGCCCGGACAGGGAGGAATGAGCAGTTCTTC. Translation gives CSVARTGRNEQFF.

In the case of this clone: The sample carries other DNA sequences with the same CDR3. This chain connects TRBV28 to TRBJ1-4; possible D gene TRBD1, 5 bases. The V end was cut by 1 base, the J end by 8 bases, with 11 bases between. CDR1 and CDR2 from the germline V gene are MDHEN and SYDVKM. This CDR3 has 14 amino acids. CDR3 coding DNA: TGTGCCAGCAGTTTATCAGGGCTAGGCGAAAAACTGTTTTTT. It is translated as CASSLSGLGEKLFF.

The chain uses TRBV25-1 and TRBJ1-4; the D is unclear. The CDR3 has 17 amino acids. The V and J ends lost 7 bases and 0 bases respectively, with 18 bases between them. Germline V CDR1 and CDR2: MGHDK, SYGVNS. CDR3 region: CASNRVEGAATNEKLFF. As DNA, the CDR3 is TGTGCCAGCAATCGGGTCGAGGGCGCCGCAACTAATGAAAAACTGTTTTTT. The variable domain in full, with the rest retrieved from reference TRBV25-1 and TRBJ1-4, is EADIYQTPRYLVIGTGKKITLECSQTMGHDKMYWYQQDPGMELHLIHYSYGVNSTEKGDLSSESTVSRIRTEHFPLTLESARPSHTSQYLCASNRVEGAATNEKLFFGSGTQLSVL.

The genes are TRBV7-2 and TRBJ2-1; 7 nucleotides agree with TRBD2. The CDR3 loop spans 16 amino acids. J gave up 6 bases and V 4 bases, and 12 bases lay outside the gene matches. Germline V lookup: CDR1 SGHTA, CDR2 FQGNSA. The CDR3: CASSSRLRGGGNEQFF. CDR3 nucleotides: TGTGCCAGCAGCTCCCGGCTGCGCGGGGGTGGCAATGAGCAGTTCTTC.

The chain has TRBV5-1 and TRBJ1-5; maybe TRBD1 (5 bases). The length of the CDR3 is 15 residues. V lost 4 bases to trimming and J lost 3 bases, with 14 bases between them. Germline CDR1 SGHRS, CDR2 YFSETQ. CDR3 in DNA: TGCGCCAGCAGCCCCCAGGGAGACATCAATCAGCCCCAGCATTTT. This codes for CASSPQGDINQPQHF.

This rearrangement joins TRBV19 to TRBJ2-7; D perhaps matches TRBD2 (6 bases). Between the trimmed V and J ends, which lost 3 bases and 7 bases, there was a span of 16 bases. This CDR3 contains 14 residues. Germline assignment: CDR1 LNHDA and CDR2 SQIVND (reference sequence). CDR3 nucleotide sequence: TGTGCCAGTAGTATCGCACCACGAGGGAGGGAGCAGTACTTC. This sequence encodes CASSIAPRGREQYF.

The table lists this clone with a count of one. V gene TRBV5-1 combines with J gene TRBJ2-2; TRBD2 matches 16 bases. V lost 3 bases, J lost 4 bases, and 9 bases stayed unmatched. CDR3 size: 19 residues. CDR1 and CDR2 from the germline V gene are SGHRS and YFSETQ. The CDR3: CASSSLGLAGGSPTGELFF. CDR3 DNA: TGCGCCAGCAGCTCGCTGGGACTAGCGGGAGGGTCGCCCACCGGGGAGCTGTTTTTT.

V is TRBV9 and J is TRBJ2-2; TRBD2 agrees at 15 bases. J lost 6 bases, V lost 4 bases, and 10 bases had no gene match. CDR1 is SGDLS and CDR2 is YYNGEE in the germline V gene. The CDR3 is 18 residues long. Here the CDR3 reads CASSPGEGLAGGSGELFF. The CDR3 DNA is TGTGCCAGCAGCCCAGGGGAGGGACTAGCGGGAGGATCCGGGGAGCTGTTTTTT.

The V gene is TRBV28, the J gene TRBJ1-2; 9 bases fit TRBD1. CDR1 MDHEN and CDR2 SYDVKM come from the germline V gene. V gave up 5 bases and J gave up 2 bases; unmatched junction bases: 6. The CDR3 is made up of 15 amino acids. The CDR3 bases are TGTGCCAGCAGTACCAAACAGGGGGCGAACTATGGCTACACCTTC. Amino acids: CASSTKQGANYGYTF.

The chain combines TRBV6-1 with TRBJ1-4, with 8 bases lining up with TRBD1. The germline V gene encodes CDR1 MNHNS and CDR2 SASEGT. The CDR3 totals 15 residues. V trimming: 7 bases; J trimming: 4 bases; junction bases outside the gene matches: 8. The CDR3 DNA reads TGTGCCAGCATTACCGGACAGGGCCGTAATGAAAAACTGTTTTTT. Translating gives CASITGQGRNEKLFF.

This chain joins TRBV6-5 and TRBJ1-1; TRBD1 matches at 9 bases. V lost 4 bases to trimming and J lost 4 bases; unmatched junction nucleotides: 4. The V gene's germline CDR1 is MNHEY and CDR2 SVGAGI. The CDR3 has 14 residues. The CDR3, as DNA: TGTGCCAGCAGTTCCGGACAGGGGATCACTGAAGCTTTCTTT. Translated, it gives CASSSGQGITEAFF.

The chain uses TRBV5-1 and TRBJ2-7; no definite D call. Trimming took off 5 bases at V and 1 base at J, with 10 bases between the two ends. Germline CDR1 SGHRS, CDR2 YFSETQ. The CDR3 consists of 13 residues. Here the CDR3 reads CASRGGNSYEQYF. The CDR3 nucleotides are TGCGCCAGCAGGGGCGGCAATTCCTACGAGCAGTACTTC.

The rearrangement joins TRBV28 to TRBJ1-4; a possible D gene is TRBD1 (6 bases). Deletions cut 6 bases from V and 5 bases from J, with 13 bases between. This CDR3 spans 14 amino acids. The germline V gene has CDR1 MDHEN and CDR2 SYDVKM. The DNA of the CDR3 is TGTGCCAGCAGCTCAGGGGCGAAAAATGAAAAACTGTTTTTT. This translates into CASSSGAKNEKLFF.

This sequence joins TRBV6-1 and TRBJ2-1; 7 bases match TRBD2. The CDR3 spans 13 residues. V gave up 7 bases and J gave up 7 bases; unmatched junction bases: 7. Germline V CDR1 and CDR2: MNHNS, SASEGT. The CDR3 here is CASNRAGTNEQFF. DNA for the CDR3: TGTGCCAGCAACCGAGCGGGAACGAATGAGCAGTTCTTC.

The chain joins TRBV5-6 to TRBJ2-3; TRBD2 is a possible D gene (5 bases). The CDR3 has 13 amino acids. V lost 0 bases and J 5 bases, leaving 7 bases between the germline ends. Per germline, CDR1 SGHDT and CDR2 YYEEEE. CDR3 loop: CASSLAGIDTQYF. CDR3 in DNA: TGTGCCAGCAGCTTGGCGGGGATAGATACGCAGTATTTT. Looking up the rest from reference TRBV5-6 and TRBJ2-3 gives the full variable domain: DAGVTQSPTHLIKTRGQQVTLRCSPKSGHDTVSWYQQALGQGPQFIFQYYEEEERQRGNFPDRFSGHQFPNYSSELNVNALLLGDSALYLCASSLAGIDTQYFGPGTRLTVL.

This clone is a singleton in its sample. This rearrangement joins TRBV7-2 to TRBJ1-6, with D tentatively TRBD1 (6 bases). The CDR3 totals 16 residues. Trimming pared 2 bases from V and 7 bases from J, leaving 15 bases between. Germline V CDR1 and CDR2: SGHTA, FQGNSA. DNA for the CDR3: TGTGCCAGCAGCTTAAAGGGGGTACTGGAGAATTCACCCCTCCACTTT. It is translated as CASSLKGVLENSPLHF.

Worth noting for this clone: The same CDR3 arises from other DNA sequences in this sample as well. This rearrangement joins TRBV30 to TRBJ1-1; 8 positions match TRBD1. The junction had 3 bases not matched to a gene; V was cut back by 3 bases and J by 3 bases. CDR3 length: 13 amino acids. Germline assignment: CDR1 GTSNPN and CDR2 SVGIG (reference sequence). The CDR3 nucleotides are TGTGCCTGGAGCCCAGGGGGCTACACTGAAGCTTTCTTT. Protein: CAWSPGGYTEAFF. Full variable domain (outside the CDR3, taken from reference TRBV30 and TRBJ1-1): SQTIHQWPATLVQPVGSPLSLECTVEGTSNPNLYWYRQAAGRGLQLLFYSVGIGQISSEVPQNLSASRPQDRQFILSSKKLLLSDSGFYLCAWSPGGYTEAFFGQGTRLTVV.